This entry describes one T cell receptor (beta chain). What it recognizes is unknown. The junction had 9 bases not matched to a gene; V was cut back by 8 bases and J by 9 bases. CDR1 is MNHEY, CDR2 SVGAGI, per germline. The CDR3 is 13 amino acids. This record comes from a study of beta chain features in type 1 diabetes. Expressed TCRB transcripts were sequenced because the isolated RNA had all been reverse transcribed beforehand. Generated by immunoSEQ multiplex PCR, the TCRdb table keeps only in-frame clones and is missing some. The sample contains approximately 170,000 clones, around 8% of which appear only once. Findings and caveats of the study: Moderate but significant shortening of TCRB CDR3s was recorded in all four CD4+ subsets from Type 1 diabetes patients.

The TCR was taken from a woman aged 40 to 50 with type 1 diabetes. This chain connects TRBV6-5 to TRBJ2-1; 8 bases agree with TRBD2. Sequencing was performed on central memory CD4+ T cells from blood. CDR3 nucleotides: TGTGCCAGCTGCGTAGCGGGATTCGGTGAGCAGTTCTTC. Its translation is CASCVAGFGEQFF.